Listed here is a single T cell receptor (beta chain). Its specificity is unknown. As the method of synthesis, 5'RACE template switching with UMIs yielded TCR beta cDNA. TCRdb reworked the 5' RACE reads into one entry per CDR3 protein, no DNA. The data show fewer than 18,000 distinct CDR3 sequences, and the top ten clones hold 50% to 60%. This CDR3 has 18 residues. Germline CDR1 reads SGHRS; CDR2 reads YFSETQ. The data are from a study of T cells expressing NK-cell markers. Study context: Sorted CD3+CD56+NKG2C+, CD3+CD56+NKG2C- and CD3+CD56-NKG2C+ T cells provided the TCR beta repertoires. Out of eight donors sequenced, seven tested HCMV-seropositive and the remaining one seronegative.

General study results and limits: For a handful of donors, these clonotypes were likewise the leading ones in the CD3+CD56-NKG2C+ fraction.

The chain joins TRBV5-1 to TRBJ1-4; TCRdb selects TRBD1, and the lack of DNA leaves this call unchecked. This sequence was found in a man between 18 and 69 years old in good health. Sequenced material: blood T cells: a sorted CD56 or NKG2C T cell subset, CD4+ or CD8+ T cells, or bulk PBMC T cells (not recorded which). CDR3 protein: CASSHGQLSGVTNEKLFF. The variable domain in full, with the rest retrieved from reference TRBV5-1 and TRBJ1-4, is KAGVTQTPRYLIKTRGQQVTLSCSPISGHRSVSWYQQTPGQGLQFLFEYFSETQRNKGNFPGRFSGRQFSNSRSEMNVSTLELGDSALYLCASSHGQLSGVTNEKLFFGSGTQLSVL.